These 6 T cell receptor beta chains were sequenced from one sample in a study of cytomegalovirus exposure and HLA in healthy donors. The PCR was carried out with 60 Vbeta primers and 13 Jbeta primers. Using immunoSEQ multiplex PCR, the repertoire was profiled, and TCRdb retains in-frame clones only, with some absent. The table has about 94,000 clones, 81% seen once. The source material was PBMCs. All receptors derive from a human donor in good health.

This clone has more than one count but fewer than ten. The chain carries TRBV29-1 and TRBJ1-2; 7 bases fit TRBD1. CDR1 and CDR2 from the germline V gene are SQVTM and ANQGSEA. Losses at the gene ends were 3 bases for V and 4 bases for J; bases not matched to a gene: 2. CDR3 size: 12 residues. CDR3 region: CSVEGQPYGYTF. The CDR3 DNA follows: TGCAGCGTTGAGGGACAGCCCTATGGCTACACCTTC.

The CDR3 is CASSLGGTSGGYTGELFF. CDR3 bases: TGTGCCAGCAGCTTAGGGGGGACTAGCGGAGGCTACACCGGGGAGCTGTTTTTT. The J gene is TRBJ2-2, the V gene TRBV7-9; 11 bases match TRBD2. CDR1 SEHNR and CDR2 FQNEAQ come from the germline V gene (reference sequence). This CDR3 region has 18 residues. The V gene end was trimmed by 1 base and the J gene end by 3 bases; junction bases not matched to a gene: 7.

V gene TRBV5-1 combines with J gene TRBJ1-4; D may be TRBD1 (5 bases). Germline CDR1 is SGHRS and CDR2 is YFSETQ. CDR3 size: 16 residues. Trimming cost V 0 bases and J 2 bases, with 11 bases left between them. As DNA, the CDR3 is TGCGCCAGCAGCTTGGGGGGGGTGATGACTAATGAAAAACTGTTTTTT. It is translated as CASSLGGVMTNEKLFF.

J is TRBJ2-1 and V is TRBV11-3; TRBD2 might be the D (6 bases). CDR1 is SGHNT and CDR2 is YENEEA in the germline V gene. With 5 bases removed from V and 7 bases from J, the gap between germline ends came to 12 bases. The CDR3 runs to 13 residues. For the CDR3, the DNA is TGTGCCAGCAGCGCATATCTAGCGAATGAGCAGTTCTTC. This translates into CASSAYLANEQFF.

This clone was observed a single time. The rearrangement joins TRBV10-3 to TRBJ2-5, with 7 bases that match TRBD2. V was clipped by 4 bases and J by 1 base; unmatched bases: 3. The CDR3 extends over 14 amino acids. Germline CDR1 ENHRY, CDR2 SYGVKD. CDR3 bases: TGTGCCATCAGTGCCCAGCGGGGCCAAGAGACCCAGTACTTC. Amino acids: CAISAQRGQETQYF.

This clone turned up a few times. The rearrangement uses TRBV27 and TRBJ2-6; 7 bases align to TRBD1. In germline, CDR1 is MNHEY, CDR2 SMNVEV (reference sequence). The CDR3 contains 16 residues. After removal of 2 bases from V and 2 bases from J, the junction contained 3 bases not matched to a gene. CDR3 loop: CASSLTTGAGANVLTF. CDR3 nucleotides: TGTGCCAGCAGTTTAACAACAGGGGCTGGGGCCAACGTCCTGACTTTC. Based on the CDR3 plus reference TRBV27 and TRBJ2-6, the full variable domain is EAQVTQNPRYLITVTGKKLTVTCSQNMNHEYMSWYRQDPGLGLRQIYYSMNVEVTDKGDVPEGYKVSRKEKRNFPLILESPSPNQTSLYFCASSLTTGAGANVLTFGAGSRLTVL.